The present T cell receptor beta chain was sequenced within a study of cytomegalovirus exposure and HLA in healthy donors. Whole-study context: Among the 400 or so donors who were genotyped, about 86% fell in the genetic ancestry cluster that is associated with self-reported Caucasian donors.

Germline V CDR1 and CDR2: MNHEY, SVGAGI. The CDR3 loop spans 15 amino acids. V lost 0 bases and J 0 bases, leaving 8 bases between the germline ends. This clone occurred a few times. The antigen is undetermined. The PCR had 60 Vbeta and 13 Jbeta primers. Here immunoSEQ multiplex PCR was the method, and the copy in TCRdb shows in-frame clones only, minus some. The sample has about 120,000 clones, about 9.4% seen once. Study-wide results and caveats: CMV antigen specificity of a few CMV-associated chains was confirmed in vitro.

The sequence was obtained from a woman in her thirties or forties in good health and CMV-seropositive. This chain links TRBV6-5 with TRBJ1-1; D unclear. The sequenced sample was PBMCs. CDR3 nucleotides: TGTGCCAGCAGTTACTCATCGGGTCTGAACACTGAAGCTTTCTTT. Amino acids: CASSYSSGLNTEAFF.